Each of the 5 T cell receptor beta chains below was sequenced from the same sample in a study of metastatic and nonmetastatic thyroid tumors. TCRdb reanalyzed the PCR reads via MiXCR. Of over 4,500 clones listed, approximately 32% were seen once; the top ten hold about 22%. Thyroid surgery had not been preceded by any treatment in any patient. Source material: adjacent normal tissue. These receptors originate from a female donor with papillary thyroid cancer or a benign thyroid nodule (not recorded which). Some clones in this sample may be carry-over from other donors' samples.

This clone was detected only a few times. The chain recombines TRBV20-1 with TRBJ1-5; D remains unclear. V was cut by 0 bases and J by 5 bases, with 11 bases left in between. The germline CDR1 and CDR2 sequences are DFQATT and SNEGSKA (reference sequence). This CDR3 region has 14 residues. CDR3 amino acids: CSARDPSPYQPQHF. The CDR3 region has the DNA TGCAGTGCTAGAGATCCCAGCCCCTATCAGCCCCAGCATTTT.

J is TRBJ1-2 and V is TRBV30; D possibly corresponds to TRBD1 (6 bases). Germline V gives CDR1 GTSNPN, CDR2 SVGIG (reference sequence). V lost 1 base and J 7 bases, leaving 13 bases between the germline ends. The CDR3 loop spans 13 amino acids. The CDR3 loop is CAWSAGHISGYTF. DNA of the CDR3: TGTGCCTGGAGTGCGGGACATATTTCTGGCTACACCTTC.

V is TRBV6-2 or TRBV6-3 and J is TRBJ1-5; D perhaps matches TRBD1 (6 bases). Germline CDR1 MNHEY, CDR2 SVGEGT. The CDR3 extends over 13 amino acids. V lost 6 bases and J lost 5, with 11 bases in between. The CDR3 here is CASRDYRDQPQHF. The CDR3, as DNA: TGTGCCAGCAGGGACTACAGGGATCAGCCCCAGCATTTT.

J is TRBJ1-5 and V is TRBV5-1, with a weak D call TRBD1 (6 bases). The CDR3 covers 17 residues. Germline-derived CDR1 and CDR2 are SGHRS and YFSETQ. The ends were cut back, 1 base at V and 4 bases at J, with 18 bases in the middle. The CDR3 DNA is TGCGCCAGCAGCTTGACCAAGTCGGGGGCCAGGAATCAGCCCCAGCATTTT. Protein: CASSLTKSGARNQPQHF.

This clone was seen a handful of times. The rearrangement joins TRBV6-5 to TRBJ2-1; unclear D gene. V lost 0 bases and J lost 3, with 6 bases in between. This CDR3 region has 14 residues. Germline V gene sequence: CDR1 MNHEY, CDR2 SVGAGI. CDR3 amino acids: CASSYSPYYNEQFF. The CDR3 bases are TGTGCCAGCAGTTACTCCCCCTACTACAATGAGCAGTTCTTC.